This T cell receptor beta chain was identified during a study of CD8 T cells in ankylosing spondylitis. Study-level findings and limits: Within matched ankylosing spondylitis synovial fluid, disease-linked clones were reportedly significantly enriched. Among TCR beta sequences, a motif of eight highly homologous variants appeared characteristic of ankylosing spondylitis blood. Earlier literature documents some of the motif variants in reactive arthritis synovial fluid and blood. The disease-linked clones had a CD8+ phenotype and low blood frequencies.

Trimming left V 2 bases short and J 7 bases short, with 9 bases between. The CDR3 is 14 amino acids. Germline loops: CDR1 SGHVS, CDR2 FQNEAQ. On this clonotype: Its antigen is not identified.

Each TCR beta library was made by quantitative 5'-RACE that incorporated molecular barcodes. In TCRdb, the 5' RACE reads were re-called with MiXCR into one record per CDR3 protein. The sample shows fewer than 750,000 distinct CDR3 sequences, 19% of them seen only once. What was sequenced was blood, either unsorted or a sorted T cell fraction (not recorded which). The J gene is TRBJ1-6, the V gene TRBV7-8; no reliable D call. The sequence derives from a male donor with ankylosing spondylitis. CDR3 sequence reads: CASSLSGINSPLHF. CDR3 DNA sequence: TGTGCCAGCAGCTTAAGCGGAATAAATTCACCCCTCCACTTT.